Below are 19 T cell receptor beta chains sequenced from a single sample in a study of T cell repertoires in cytomegalovirus infection. Antigens for these TCRs are unknown. TCRdb used MiXCR to reprocess the reads, holding one entry per CDR3 protein. The table records 750,000 to 950,000 distinct CDR3 sequences, 25% to 30% of them present only once. This material consisted of cultured CD8+ T cells from PBMCs, taken from culture after CMV antigen stimulation. The receptors shown here come from a human donor in good health (CMV status not recorded). Some clones in this sample may be carry-over from other donors' samples.

The rearrangement uses TRBV10-2 and TRBJ2-1, with D perhaps TRBD1 or TRBD2 (5 bases each). The CDR3 extends over 13 amino acids. Per the germline V gene, CDR1 is WSHSY and CDR2 is SAAADI. The germline V and J ends were trimmed by 8 bases and 4 bases, with 12 bases remaining between them. The CDR3 bases are TGCGCCAGCGGGGGTTTAACATACAATGAGCAGTTCTTC. This encodes CASGGLTYNEQFF.

The rearrangement links TRBV5-1 to TRBJ2-3, with 10 bases fitting TRBD1. From germline, CDR1 is SGHRS and CDR2 YFSETQ. The trim removed 4 bases at V and 2 bases at J, leaving 7 bases unmatched. The CDR3 totals 16 residues. The CDR3 nucleotides are TGCGCCAGCAGCCCCTTGGACAGGGGGATCACAGATACGCAGTATTTT. This codes for CASSPLDRGITDTQYF.

The chain couples TRBV4-3 to TRBJ1-2; D might be TRBD1 (5 bases). Between the trimmed V and J ends, which lost 3 bases and 8 bases, there was a span of 10 bases. The CDR3 totals 12 residues. Germline V gene data show CDR1 as LGHNA and CDR2 as YSLEER. The CDR3 DNA reads as TGCGCCAGCAGCCATGGCAGGGACGGCTACACCTTC. Translated, it gives CASSHGRDGYTF.

This clonotype was detected ten times or more. This chain connects TRBV7-3 to TRBJ2-7; 7 positions agree with TRBD2. V was clipped by 5 bases and J by 3 bases; unmatched bases: 10. CDR1 and CDR2 from the germline V gene are SGHTA and FQGTGA. The length of the CDR3 is 15 residues. The CDR3 here is CASSPRLARGYEQYV. CDR3 bases: TGTGCCAGCAGCCCGCGACTAGCCCGGGGCTACGAGCAGTACGTC.

The chain employs TRBV6-2 or TRBV6-3 and TRBJ2-7; D may match TRBD1 or TRBD2 (5 bases each). There are 15 residues in the CDR3. V shed 7 bases and J shed 3 bases, with 19 bases lying between them. Germline V gene lookup returns CDR1 MNHEY and CDR2 SVGEGT. CDR3 region: CASTKGARDRYEQYV. The CDR3 DNA reads TGTGCCAGCACTAAGGGTGCTCGGGACCGCTACGAGCAGTACGTC.

This clonotype showed up just a few times. The V and J genes are TRBV12-3 or TRBV12-4 and TRBJ2-5; TRBD2 aligns across 11 bases. Losses at the gene ends were 5 bases for V and 3 bases for J; bases not matched to a gene: 2. The CDR3 is made up of 14 amino acids. The CDR3 nucleotides read TGTGCCAGCAGTGTACTAGCGGGGGAAGAGACCCAGTACTTC. Amino acids: CASSVLAGEETQYF.

The gene calls are TRBV14 and TRBJ2-3; D ambiguous. CDR1 and CDR2 from the germline V gene are SGHDN and FVKESK. V lost 4 bases, J lost 0 bases, and 17 bases lay in between. The CDR3 contains 17 residues. DNA of the CDR3: TGTGCCAGCAGCCCTGTCGTTCGGCAGACTAGCACAGATACGCAGTATTTT. Protein: CASSPVVRQTSTDTQYF.

This chain connects TRBV28 to TRBJ2-1; tentative D call: TRBD1 (5 bases). Germline CDR1 is MDHEN and CDR2 is SYDVKM. This CDR3 region has 13 residues. The V gene lost 5 bases and the J gene lost 8 bases, with 13 bases spanning the gap. Here the CDR3 DNA reads TGTGCCAGCAGTCCGGCAGGGTGGGATGAGCAGTTCTTC. Translating gives CASSPAGWDEQFF.

This clonotype was picked up a small number of times. Its ends do not fully match the called genes, so a read error is possible. The V gene is TRBV6-2 or TRBV6-3, the J gene TRBJ1-4, with D hard to call. Germline V gives CDR1 MNHEY, CDR2 SVGEGT. This CDR3 comprises 11 residues. The CDR3 sequence is CASSSSRAAVF. The CDR3 DNA reads as TGTGCCAGCAGCTCAAGCAGAGCCGCGGTTTTT.

DNA for the CDR3: TGTGCCAGCAGCCAAGTGAGGGGGCGGCAAGAGACCCAGTACTTC. It translates to CASSQVRGRQETQYF. The rearrangement links TRBV14 to TRBJ2-5; 7 nucleotides agree with TRBD1. Germline lookup yields CDR1 SGHDN and CDR2 FVKESK. The CDR3 extends over 15 amino acids. V was pared by 1 base and J by 2 bases, with 4 bases of the junction left unmatched.

The sample holds a few counts of this clonotype. V gene TRBV6-5 combines with J gene TRBJ2-3; TRBD1 matches 7 bases. V gave up 6 bases and J gave up 6 bases; unmatched junction bases: 15. The CDR3 totals 16 residues. Germline loops: CDR1 MNHEY, CDR2 SVGAGI. Here the CDR3 reads CASSRGQVLRGDTQYF. The CDR3 DNA reads TGTGCCAGCAGCAGAGGACAGGTTTTAAGGGGGGATACGCAGTATTTT.

The V and J genes are TRBV4-2 and TRBJ1-2; 8 bases are a match to TRBD1. Germline lookup yields CDR1 LGHNA and CDR2 YNFKEQ. J lost 7 bases, V lost 6 bases, and 10 bases had no gene match. This CDR3 comprises 14 residues. The CDR3 DNA reads as TGTGCCAGCAGTGAAGAGCAGGGGGCGGGTGGCTACACCTTC. Protein sequence: CASSEEQGAGGYTF.

This chain joins TRBV29-1 and TRBJ2-7, with D unclear. Per the germline V gene, CDR1 is SQVTM and CDR2 is ANQGSEA. V was clipped by 4 bases and J by 3 bases, with 13 bases between them. CDR3 length: 13 amino acids. The CDR3 DNA reads TGCAGCGTTGGTAAGGGTTTGGACTACGAGCAGTACTTC. This gives the protein CSVGKGLDYEQYF.

CDR3 sequence (DNA): TGTGCCAGCAGCCAAGTCTCCCAAAATGGAAATGGCTACACCTTC. It specifies CASSQVSQNGNGYTF. The gene calls are TRBV4-2 and TRBJ1-2; D gene unclear. The CDR3 covers 15 residues. Germline CDR1 LGHNA, CDR2 YNFKEQ. V dropped 1 base and J dropped 6 bases, with 15 bases sitting between them.

The sample holds a few counts of this clonotype. The V and J genes are TRBV12-3 or TRBV12-4 and TRBJ2-3; a possible D gene is TRBD2 (5 bases). V lost 7 bases, J lost 2 bases, and 16 bases lay in between. The length of the CDR3 is 15 residues. CDR3 DNA: TGTGCCAGCACCTCCAGGACGGACTTCACAGATACGCAGTATTTT. Amino acids: CASTSRTDFTDTQYF.

The chain is built from TRBV2 and TRBJ1-4; unclear D gene. V was shortened by 5 bases and J by 0 bases, with 7 bases between the two germline ends. The length of the CDR3 is 14 residues. Germline CDR1 reads SNHLY; CDR2 reads FYNNEI. The chain's CDR3 is CASSTHATNEKLFF. CDR3 DNA sequence: TGTGCCAGCAGTACACACGCAACTAATGAAAAACTGTTTTTT.

This rearrangement joins TRBV4-2 to TRBJ2-3; D unresolved. The CDR3 loop spans 16 amino acids. V was pared by 1 base and J by 0 bases, with 11 bases between. Per the germline V gene, CDR1 is LGHNA and CDR2 is YNFKEQ. Here the CDR3 DNA reads TGTGCCAGCAGCCAAGGAGGCTTTACTAGCACAGATACGCAGTATTTT. It encodes CASSQGGFTSTDTQYF.

The genes are TRBV12-3 or TRBV12-4 and TRBJ2-2; either TRBD1 or TRBD2 may supply D (5 bases each). CDR3 length: 13 amino acids. Trimming shortened V by 3 bases and J by 7 bases, and 9 bases separated the two germline ends. The CDR3 DNA follows: TGTGCCAGCAGTTTCGGGACCCTCGGGGAGCTGTTTTTT. It is translated as CASSFGTLGELFF.

This clonotype was seen only a few times. One end of the junction varies from germline; a read error may be responsible. The chain carries TRBV6-8 and TRBJ1-5; D remains unclear. The V gene's germline CDR1 is MNHGY and CDR2 SAAAGT. There are 18 residues in the CDR3. Here the CDR3 DNA reads TGTGTCAGCAGTACGGACTTGGGCCAGATCTATAGCAATCAGCCCCAGCATTTT. Translation gives CVSSTDLGQIYSNQPQHF.